This entry lists 8 T cell receptor beta chains sequenced from one sample in a study of blood T cell repertoires in COVID-19. TCRdb's table, derived via immunoSEQ multiplex PCR, lists solely in-frame clones and lacks some. The table records about 260,000 clones, more than 80% of them present only once. The sample taken for sequencing was peripheral blood. Receptors originate from a woman aged 35 to 49 with acute or convalescent COVID-19.

The V and J genes are TRBV10-3 and TRBJ2-6; no clear D. The CDR3 runs to 16 residues. Germline V gives CDR1 ENHRY, CDR2 SYGVKD. Trimming cost V 5 bases and J 2 bases, with 13 bases left between them. CDR3 coding DNA: TGTGCCATCAGTCTCCCCGTACCTACTGGGGCCAACGTCCTGACTTTC. Its protein product is CAISLPVPTGANVLTF.

V is TRBV18 and J is TRBJ1-5; TRBD1 aligns across 7 bases. The CDR3 is 14 residues long. The germline V gene encodes CDR1 KGHSH and CDR2 LQKENI. The V segment lost 1 base and the J segment 5 bases; nucleotides outside the gene matches: 2. The CDR3 DNA reads TGTGCCAGCTCACCACTCCAGGGGGATCAGCCCCAGCATTTT. The encoded protein is CASSPLQGDQPQHF.

The CDR3 DNA follows: TGTGCCAGCAGTCAAAGGGGGTTTCGTCAGCCCCAGCATTTT. Amino acids: CASSQRGFRQPQHF. The chain employs TRBV6-5 and TRBJ1-5; TRBD1 is a possible D gene (6 bases). Germline-derived CDR1 and CDR2 are MNHEY and SVGAGI. V was cut by 5 bases and J by 6 bases, with 14 bases left in between. The CDR3 is 14 residues long.

The V call is TRBV30, the J call TRBJ2-1; 7 bases align to TRBD1. V gave up 4 bases and J gave up 5 bases; unmatched junction bases: 11. CDR1 GTSNPN and CDR2 SVGIG come from the germline V gene (reference sequence). The CDR3 runs 15 residues. The CDR3 loop reads CAWTRRGLSNNEQFF. CDR3 bases: TGTGCCTGGACCCGTAGGGGGCTCAGCAACAATGAGCAGTTCTTC. Combining the CDR3 with reference TRBV30 and TRBJ2-1 gives the whole variable domain SQTIHQWPATLVQPVGSPLSLECTVEGTSNPNLYWYRQAAGRGLQLLFYSVGIGQISSEVPQNLSASRPQDRQFILSSKKLLLSDSGFYLCAWTRRGLSNNEQFFGPGTRLTVL.

This clone was seen only once. The V call is TRBV7-2, the J call TRBJ2-3; D not certain. The germline V and J ends were trimmed by 5 bases and 9 bases, with 12 bases remaining between them. This CDR3 has 12 residues. Germline-derived CDR1 and CDR2 are SGHTA and FQGNSA. The CDR3 bases are TGTGCCAGCAGCCCTCGTTCTGAGACGCAGTATTTT. Translation gives CASSPRSETQYF.

This clone was seen a few times. The chain joins TRBV30 to TRBJ1-5; D is unresolved. Germline loops: CDR1 GTSNPN, CDR2 SVGIG (reference sequence). The CDR3 has 13 amino acids. The V end was cut by 1 base, the J end by 0 bases, with 4 bases between. The chain's CDR3 is CAWSDYSNQPQHF. CDR3 bases: TGTGCCTGGAGTGACTATAGCAATCAGCCCCAGCATTTT.

The chain has TRBV4-1 and TRBJ1-2; the D gene is possibly TRBD1 (6 bases). The CDR3 loop spans 13 amino acids. V lost 0 bases, J lost 8 bases, and 10 bases lay in between. From germline, CDR1 is MGHRA and CDR2 YSYEKL. This CDR3 reads CASSQEGGGGYTF. The CDR3 coding sequence is TGCGCCAGCAGCCAAGAAGGGGGAGGGGGCTACACCTTC.

The J gene is TRBJ2-1, the V gene TRBV3-1 (or the pseudogene TRBV3-2); weak D call: TRBD1 (8 bases). Per germline, CDR1 LGHDT and CDR2 YNNKEL (reference sequence). The CDR3 runs to 15 residues. Between the trimmed V and J ends, which lost 4 bases and 9 bases, there was a span of 19 bases. The CDR3 is CASSRTAGGGSEQFF. For the CDR3, the DNA is TGTGCCAGCAGCCGAACGGCAGGGGGCGGGAGTGAGCAGTTCTTC.